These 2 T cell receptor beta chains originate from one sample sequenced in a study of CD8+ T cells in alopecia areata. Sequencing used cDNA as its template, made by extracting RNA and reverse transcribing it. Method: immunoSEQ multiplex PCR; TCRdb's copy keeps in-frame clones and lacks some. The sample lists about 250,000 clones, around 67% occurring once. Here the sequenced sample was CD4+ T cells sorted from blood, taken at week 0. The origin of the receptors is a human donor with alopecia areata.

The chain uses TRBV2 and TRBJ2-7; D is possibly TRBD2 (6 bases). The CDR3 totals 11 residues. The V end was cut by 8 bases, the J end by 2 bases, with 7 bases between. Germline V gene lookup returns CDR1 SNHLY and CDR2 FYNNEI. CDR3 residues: CASRGTYEQYF. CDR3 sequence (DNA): TGTGCCAGCCGCGGGACCTACGAGCAGTACTTC.

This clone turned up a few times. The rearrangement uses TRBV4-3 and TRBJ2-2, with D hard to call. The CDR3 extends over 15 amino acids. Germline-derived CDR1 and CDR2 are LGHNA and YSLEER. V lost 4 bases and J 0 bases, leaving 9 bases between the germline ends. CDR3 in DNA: TGCGCCAGCAGCCCCCGGACGTCGAACACCGGGGAGCTGTTTTTT. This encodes CASSPRTSNTGELFF.